Following are 27 T cell receptor beta chains from one sample sequenced in a study of vaccination and CD4 T cells after COVID-19. Their antigens are not known. The treatment was: roughly 11-day PBMC culture with coronavirus spike peptide pools or control peptides (ViraFEST assay). Cultured CD4+ T-cell DNA underwent Oncomine TCR Beta short-read sequencing. TCRdb independently ran MiXCR on the PCR reads; one entry per CDR3 protein. This table has fewer than 20,000 distinct CDR3 sequences, around 78% appearing once. The sample was CD4+ T cells from blood, cultured in vitro, taken after SARS-CoV-2 vaccination. The receptor source for this set is a human donor who received a COVID-19 vaccine.

V is TRBV20-1 and J is TRBJ2-3; 15 bases agree with TRBD2. In germline, CDR1 is DFQATT, CDR2 SNEGSKA (reference sequence). There are 18 residues in the CDR3. J gave up 5 bases and V 2 bases, and 11 bases lay outside the gene matches. CDR3 region: CSARPFQGLAGGKDTQYF. DNA of the CDR3: TGCAGTGCTAGACCTTTTCAAGGACTAGCGGGGGGGAAAGATACGCAGTATTTT.

The rearrangement uses TRBV27 and TRBJ2-3; TRBD2 aligns across 7 bases. The V segment lost 6 bases and the J segment 3 bases; nucleotides outside the gene matches: 6. Germline V lookup: CDR1 MNHEY, CDR2 SMNVEV (reference sequence). This CDR3 has 14 residues. CDR3 loop: CASSLGRGTDTQYF. The CDR3 nucleotides are TGTGCCAGCAGCTTGGGGAGGGGTACAGATACGCAGTATTTT.

This chain connects TRBV2 to TRBJ2-1; the match to TRBD2 covers 10 bases. CDR3 length: 14 amino acids. Per germline, CDR1 SNHLY and CDR2 FYNNEI. V lost 9 bases and J lost 1; bases outside the gene matches: 3. CDR3 residues: CASRAGGSYNEQFF. DNA for the CDR3: TGTGCCAGTCGAGCGGGGGGGTCCTACAATGAGCAGTTCTTC.

This clonotype came up once. V usage is TRBV21-1 and J usage is TRBJ1-1. TRBV21-1 counts as a pseudogene. The CDR3 consists of 15 residues. CDR3 loop: CASSLGTRVNTEAFF. CDR3 nucleotides: TGTGCCAGCAGTCTAGGAACCCGCGTGAACACTGAAGCTTTCTTT.

The rearrangement joins TRBV6-2 or TRBV6-3 to TRBJ2-3, with D uncertain. CDR1 and CDR2 (germline): MNHEY, SVGEGT. With 2 bases removed from V and 4 bases from J, the gap between germline ends came to 4 bases. The CDR3 consists of 12 residues. The CDR3: CASSYLPDTQYF. The CDR3 DNA follows: TGTGCCAGCAGTTACCTACCAGATACGCAGTATTTT.

CDR3 sequence (DNA): TGTGCCAGCAGAGATACAGGGTTAACTCAGCCCCAGCATTTT. This codes for CASRDTGLTQPQHF. The rearrangement links TRBV6-1 to TRBJ1-5; TRBD1 is a possible D gene (6 bases). From germline, CDR1 is MNHNS and CDR2 SASEGT. Trimming removed 6 bases at V and 6 bases at J, with 15 bases between. The CDR3 extends over 14 amino acids.

This clonotype was picked up a small number of times. The chain links TRBV6-1 to TRBJ1-2; 9 bases are a match to TRBD1. The CDR3 loop spans 13 amino acids. Germline trimming cut 10 bases from V and 6 bases from J; bases unmatched to any gene: 9. Germline lookup yields CDR1 MNHNS and CDR2 SASEGT. CDR3 region: CATLLGTGHGYTF. In DNA form, the CDR3 reads TGTGCCACCCTTTTGGGGACAGGGCATGGCTACACCTTC.

The gene calls are TRBV20-1 and TRBJ2-5, with D perhaps matching TRBD2 (5 bases). V was shortened by 4 bases and J by 5 bases, with 11 bases between the two germline ends. Germline CDR1 is DFQATT and CDR2 is SNEGSKA (reference sequence). This CDR3 contains 12 residues. CDR3 nucleotide sequence: TGCAGTGCTATACTAGATTATGAGACCCAGTACTTC. Encoded protein: CSAILDYETQYF.

The chain carries TRBV7-2 and TRBJ2-2; perhaps TRBD2 as D (5 bases). This CDR3 is 16 amino acids long. CDR1 and CDR2 from the germline V gene are SGHTA and FQGNSA. Trimming took off 5 bases at V and 7 bases at J, with 20 bases between the two ends. As DNA, the CDR3 is TGTGCCAGCAGCCGCCCGCTTCCGAACGGGGTCGGGGAGCTGTTTTTT. Translating it yields CASSRPLPNGVGELFF.

The rearrangement joins TRBV7-9 to TRBJ2-7, with D perhaps matching TRBD1 (6 bases). The length of the CDR3 is 12 residues. The V end was cut by 1 base, the J end by 5 bases, with 6 bases between. Germline V gives CDR1 SEHNR, CDR2 FQNEAQ (reference sequence). CDR3 sequence: CASSLEGDEQYF. In DNA form, the CDR3 reads TGTGCCAGCAGCTTAGAGGGGGACGAGCAGTACTTC.

CDR3 residues: CASSLGTDGNTIYF. The CDR3 coding sequence is TGTGCCAGCAGCTTAGGGACAGATGGAAACACCATATATTTT. The chain recombines TRBV7-2 with TRBJ1-3, with a possible D match to TRBD1 (6 bases). Germline lookup yields CDR1 SGHTA and CDR2 FQGNSA. V lost 1 base, J lost 3 bases, and 7 bases lay in between. This CDR3 is built from 14 residues.

The chain uses TRBV10-3 and TRBJ2-3; 7 bases match TRBD2. Germline V gene sequence: CDR1 ENHRY, CDR2 SYGVKD. V gave up 3 bases and J gave up 0 bases; unmatched junction bases: 15. The CDR3 extends over 19 amino acids. Here the CDR3 reads CAISDPLAGVRASTDTQYF. CDR3 sequence (DNA): TGTGCCATCAGTGATCCCCTGGCGGGGGTCCGTGCTAGCACAGATACGCAGTATTTT.

This clonotype has only one observation. The J gene is TRBJ2-7, the V gene TRBV7-2, with D uncertain. Germline CDR1 SGHTA, CDR2 FQGNSA. With 1 base removed from V and 0 bases from J, the gap between germline ends came to 7 bases. The CDR3 runs 14 residues. CDR3 coding DNA: TGTGCCAGCAGCTTAGACAGAATCTCCTACGAGCAGTACTTC. Translation: CASSLDRISYEQYF.

J is TRBJ1-2 and V is TRBV2; D unclear. Trimming took 0 bases from V and 2 from J, leaving 10 bases between them. CDR1 is SNHLY, CDR2 FYNNEI, per germline. The CDR3 contains 15 residues. The CDR3 is CASSEAHPSNYGYTF. DNA of the CDR3: TGTGCCAGCAGTGAAGCACACCCCTCAAACTATGGCTACACCTTC.

This clonotype was detected only a few times. The J gene is TRBJ2-2, the V gene TRBV21-1; the D call in the table, TRBD1, was not verified against the DNA. TRBV21-1 is noted as a pseudogene. The CDR3 covers 19 residues. As DNA, the CDR3 is TGTGCCAGCAGAGGTCAAGGATTACGGACACAGTCAAACACCGGGGAGCTGTTTTTT. Amino acids: CASRGQGLRTQSNTGELFF.

This clonotype appeared a few times. The V and J genes are TRBV24-1 and TRBJ1-2, with 7 bases matching TRBD1. Germline V gene sequence: CDR1 KGHDR, CDR2 SFDVKD. V trimming: 5 bases; J trimming: 4 bases; junction bases outside the gene matches: 12. The CDR3 contains 16 residues. The CDR3, as DNA: TGTGCCACCAGTGGAAGCCAGACAGGGCTTAGCTATGGCTACACCTTC. It encodes CATSGSQTGLSYGYTF.

This sequence joins TRBV5-1 and TRBJ1-2; D remains unclear. V lost 4 bases and J lost 4, with 11 bases in between. Germline V gene sequence: CDR1 SGHRS, CDR2 YFSETQ. This CDR3 region has 13 residues. CDR3 sequence (DNA): TGCGCCAGCAGCGTATCGGAGCCCTATGGCTACACCTTC. It is translated as CASSVSEPYGYTF.

This clonotype came up once. V usage is TRBV6-5 and J usage is TRBJ2-3; TRBD2 agrees at 10 bases. Germline V CDR1 and CDR2: MNHEY, SVGAGI. V was pared by 0 bases and J by 6 bases, with 6 bases of the junction left unmatched. This CDR3 region has 16 residues. In DNA, the CDR3 is TGTGCCAGCAGTTACTCGGTACTAGCGGGGATCGATACGCAGTATTTT. This sequence encodes CASSYSVLAGIDTQYF.

J is TRBJ1-5 and V is TRBV2; D is possibly TRBD1 (5 bases). This CDR3 has 16 residues. V lost 6 bases and J lost 6, with 21 bases in between. Looked up from germline, CDR1 is SNHLY and CDR2 is FYNNEI. The CDR3 DNA is TGTGCCAGCAGAGACCGGGACCGGGGTGGAGGTCAGCCCCAGCATTTT. Translated, it gives CASRDRDRGGGQPQHF.

This chain links TRBV6-1 with TRBJ1-2; a weak D match, TRBD1 (6 bases). Germline values: CDR1 MNHNS, CDR2 SASEGT. The CDR3 length is 13 residues. The ends were cut back, 5 bases at V and 3 bases at J, with 10 bases in the middle. CDR3 bases: TGTGCCAGCAGTCAACAGGGCTACTATGGCTACACCTTC. This gives the protein CASSQQGYYGYTF.

J is TRBJ2-5 and V is TRBV30; 10 bases line up with TRBD2. The CDR3 extends over 16 amino acids. The V segment lost 1 base and the J segment 5 bases; nucleotides outside the gene matches: 10. Germline V gene sequence: CDR1 GTSNPN, CDR2 SVGIG (reference sequence). The CDR3 DNA follows: TGTGCCTGGAGTGCACTTAGCGGGGGGCCATTCGAGACCCAGTACTTC. Encoded protein: CAWSALSGGPFETQYF.

V gene TRBV19 combines with J gene TRBJ2-3; D is possibly TRBD1 (5 bases). This CDR3 spans 17 amino acids. Trimming took 1 base from V and 1 from J, leaving 15 bases between them. Germline CDR1 LNHDA, CDR2 SQIVND (reference sequence). CDR3: CASSIVWPGQGTDTQYF. DNA for the CDR3: TGTGCCAGTAGTATAGTATGGCCAGGGCAGGGCACAGATACGCAGTATTTT.

This chain connects TRBV7-9 to TRBJ1-2; D is perhaps TRBD1 (6 bases). CDR1 is SEHNR, CDR2 FQNEAQ, per germline (reference sequence). The CDR3 runs 16 residues. Trimming cost V 0 bases and J 1 base, with 12 bases left between them. CDR3 sequence reads: CASSLAYRALNYGYTF. The CDR3 DNA follows: TGTGCCAGCAGCTTAGCGTACAGGGCCCTTAACTATGGCTACACCTTC.

The V and J genes are TRBV6-1 and TRBJ1-5; 8 positions agree with TRBD1. The germline V gene encodes CDR1 MNHNS and CDR2 SASEGT. With V trimmed by 6 bases and J by 4 bases, 8 bases remained unmatched. CDR3 length: 15 amino acids. The CDR3 nucleotides are TGTGCCAGCAGGGACAGGGATTTCTGGAATCAGCCCCAGCATTTT. Translating it yields CASRDRDFWNQPQHF.

The chain is built from TRBV6-2 or TRBV6-3 and TRBJ1-2; D is possibly TRBD1 (5 bases). Germline assignment: CDR1 MNHEY and CDR2 SVGEGT. There are 12 residues in the CDR3. The V and J ends lost 5 bases and 6 bases respectively, with 10 bases between them. CDR3 sequence (DNA): TGTGCCAGCAGTCAGGGATTCGATGGCTACACCTTC. Translated, it gives CASSQGFDGYTF.

As regards this clonotype: Sequence at one end of the junction differs from germline and may be a read error. The V call is TRBV30, the J call TRBJ1-5, with D unresolved. Per germline, CDR1 GTSNPN and CDR2 SVGIG (reference sequence). The length of the CDR3 is 13 residues. CDR3 DNA sequence: TGTACCTGGAGTGTTAGGAGCAATCAGCCCCAGCATTTT. It is translated as CTWSVRSNQPQHF.

This clonotype has just one count. The chain uses TRBV19 and TRBJ1-2; 9 positions agree with TRBD1. Germline CDR1 is LNHDA and CDR2 is SQIVND (reference sequence). Trimming removed 5 bases from V and 5 bases from J; junction bases left unmatched: 6. The CDR3 runs to 14 residues. CDR3 in DNA: TGTGCCAGTAGTGTGGACAGGGGAAGGTATGGCTACACCTTC. This codes for CASSVDRGRYGYTF.